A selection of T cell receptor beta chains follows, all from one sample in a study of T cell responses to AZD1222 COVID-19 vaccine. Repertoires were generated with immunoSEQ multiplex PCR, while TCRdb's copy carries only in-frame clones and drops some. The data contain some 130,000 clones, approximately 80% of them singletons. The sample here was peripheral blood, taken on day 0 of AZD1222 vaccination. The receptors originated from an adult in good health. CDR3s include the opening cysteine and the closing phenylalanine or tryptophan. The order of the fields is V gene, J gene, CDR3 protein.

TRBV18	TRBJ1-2	CASSQGANYGYTF
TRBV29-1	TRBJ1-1	CSALRGRNTEAFF
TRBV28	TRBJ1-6	CASSPPGRMINNSPLHF
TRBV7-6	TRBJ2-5	CASSLTDRAPQQETQYF
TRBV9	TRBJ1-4	CASSGALGTTNEKLFF
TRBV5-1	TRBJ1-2	CASSLGQGDYGYTF
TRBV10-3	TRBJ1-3	CAISELQGARGNTIYF
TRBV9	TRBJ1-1	CASSVSVLMNTEAFF
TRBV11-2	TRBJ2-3	CASSLENWRGGLDTQYF
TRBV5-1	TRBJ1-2	CASSSGGANYGYTF
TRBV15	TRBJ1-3	CATSIGGPGNTIYF
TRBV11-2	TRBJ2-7	CASSLDSHRVDEQYF
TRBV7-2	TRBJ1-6	CASSLARSYNSPLHF
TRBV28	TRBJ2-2	CASSSLTGHVSGELFF
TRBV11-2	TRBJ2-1	CASSLGATRHVNEQFF
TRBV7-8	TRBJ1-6	CASSLGGGSPLHF
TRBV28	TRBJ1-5	CASSLSGRSSQPQHF
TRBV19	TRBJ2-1	CASSIWGLMDEQFF
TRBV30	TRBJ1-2	CAWGGSPYGYTF
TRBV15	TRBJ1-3	CATSWGPTSGNTIYF
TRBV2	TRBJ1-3	CASSDGGPGNTIYF
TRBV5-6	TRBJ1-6	CASSFNRDRTNSPLHF
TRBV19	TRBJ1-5	CASKTETHSNQPQHF
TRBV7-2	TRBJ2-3	CASSLAFLSTDTQYF
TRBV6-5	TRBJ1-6	CASRLAVQVNSPLHF
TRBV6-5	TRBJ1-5	CASKGGLNQPQHF
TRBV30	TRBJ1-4	CAYRTGGKLFF
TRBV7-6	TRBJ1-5	CASSLLTGNNQPQHF
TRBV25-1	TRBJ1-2	CASQGQAYGYTF
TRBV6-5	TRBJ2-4	CARDREVKNIQYF
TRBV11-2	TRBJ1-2	CASSRARSTGPSYGYTF
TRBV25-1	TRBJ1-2	CASSEGARGGYTF
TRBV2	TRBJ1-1	CASVYLQTNTEAFF
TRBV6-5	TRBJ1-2	CASRRQGARDQGYTF
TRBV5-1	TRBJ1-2	CANVIRPFFNYGYTF
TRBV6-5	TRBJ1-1	CASTWFGVGNTEAFF
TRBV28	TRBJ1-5	CASSLYSRDQPQHF
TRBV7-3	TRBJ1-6	CASSVGPPLHF
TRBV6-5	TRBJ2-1	CASTKGDRVYNEQFF
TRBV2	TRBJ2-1	CASKEQGPSGEQFF
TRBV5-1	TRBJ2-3	CASSRTGTGDTDTQYF
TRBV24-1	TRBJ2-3	CATETGSTDTQYF
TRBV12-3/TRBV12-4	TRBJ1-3	CASNLEGGAIYF
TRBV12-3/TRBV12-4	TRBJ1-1	CASSGSGLWAFF
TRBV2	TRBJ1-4	CASSQDREVEKLFF
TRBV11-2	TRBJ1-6	CASSLSRGKNNSPLHF
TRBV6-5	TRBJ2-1	CASRGQGILNNEQFF
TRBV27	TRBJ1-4	CASSRMTTNEKLFF
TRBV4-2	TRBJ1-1	CASTEKWGPRDTEAFF
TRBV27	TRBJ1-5	CASRDRSGNQPQHF
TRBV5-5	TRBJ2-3	CASRRETTDTQYF
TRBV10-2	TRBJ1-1	CASALKTEAFF
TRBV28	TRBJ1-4	CASSFGPSSEEKLFF
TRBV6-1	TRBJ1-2	CASSEVRDRGNGYTF
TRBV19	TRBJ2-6	CASSIERRGANVLTF
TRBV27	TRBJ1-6	CASSFGRNLNSPLHF
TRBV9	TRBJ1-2	CASSVGAGQGLGYTF
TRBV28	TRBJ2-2	CASSPSGGFTGELFF
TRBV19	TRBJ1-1	CASSTEALANTEAFF